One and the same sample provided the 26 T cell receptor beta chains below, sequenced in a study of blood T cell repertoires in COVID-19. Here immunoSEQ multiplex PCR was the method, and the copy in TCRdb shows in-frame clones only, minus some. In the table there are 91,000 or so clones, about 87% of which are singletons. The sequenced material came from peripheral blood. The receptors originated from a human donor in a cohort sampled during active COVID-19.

The CDR3: CASSLEGETYGYTF. CDR3 DNA sequence: TGCGCCAGCAGCTTGGAGGGAGAAACCTATGGCTACACCTTC. The chain joins TRBV5-1 to TRBJ1-2; D gene unclear. The V gene's germline CDR1 is SGHRS and CDR2 YFSETQ. Deletions cut 0 bases from V and 4 bases from J, with 10 bases between. This CDR3 spans 14 amino acids.

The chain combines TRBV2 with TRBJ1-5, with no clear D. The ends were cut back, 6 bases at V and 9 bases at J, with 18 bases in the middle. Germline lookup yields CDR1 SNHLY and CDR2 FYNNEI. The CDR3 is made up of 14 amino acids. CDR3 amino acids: CASSDGRVGRPQHF. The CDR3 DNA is TGTGCCAGCAGCGACGGGCGGGTGGGCCGGCCCCAGCATTTT. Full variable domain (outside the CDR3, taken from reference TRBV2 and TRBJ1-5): EPEVTQTPSHQVTQMGQEVILRCVPISNHLYFYWYRQILGQKVEFLVSFYNNEISEKSEIFDDQFSVERPDGSNFTLKIRSTKLEDSAMYFCASSDGRVGRPQHFGDGTRLSIL.

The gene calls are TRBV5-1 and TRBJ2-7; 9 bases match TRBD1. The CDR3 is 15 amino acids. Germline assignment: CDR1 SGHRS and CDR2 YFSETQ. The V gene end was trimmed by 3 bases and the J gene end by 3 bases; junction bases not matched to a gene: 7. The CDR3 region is CASSSRTGAYYEQYF. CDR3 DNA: TGCGCCAGCAGCTCCCGGACAGGGGCTTACTACGAGCAGTACTTC.

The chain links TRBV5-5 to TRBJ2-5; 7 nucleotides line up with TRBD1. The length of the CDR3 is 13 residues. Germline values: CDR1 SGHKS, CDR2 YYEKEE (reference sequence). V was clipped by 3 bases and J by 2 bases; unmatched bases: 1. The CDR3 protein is CASSSGQQETQYF. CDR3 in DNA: TGTGCCAGCAGCTCGGGACAGCAAGAGACCCAGTACTTC.

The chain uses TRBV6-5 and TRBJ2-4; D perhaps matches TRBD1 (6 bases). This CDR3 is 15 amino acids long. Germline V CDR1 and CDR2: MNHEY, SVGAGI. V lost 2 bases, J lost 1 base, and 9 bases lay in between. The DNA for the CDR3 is TGTGCCAGCAGTTACCGGCAGGGGGCCAAAAACATTCAGTACTTC. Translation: CASSYRQGAKNIQYF.

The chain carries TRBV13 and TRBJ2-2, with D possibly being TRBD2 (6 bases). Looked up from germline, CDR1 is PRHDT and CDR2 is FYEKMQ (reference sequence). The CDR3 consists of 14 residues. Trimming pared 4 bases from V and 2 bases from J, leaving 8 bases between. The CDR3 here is CASSYGRNTGELFF. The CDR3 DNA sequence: TGTGCCAGCAGCTACGGGAGAAACACCGGGGAGCTGTTTTTT.

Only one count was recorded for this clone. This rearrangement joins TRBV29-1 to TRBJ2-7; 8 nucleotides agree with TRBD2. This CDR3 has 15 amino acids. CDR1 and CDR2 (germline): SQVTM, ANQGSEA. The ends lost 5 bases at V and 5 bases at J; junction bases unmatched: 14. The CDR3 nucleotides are TGCAGCGTTCCGGCCGTTTCGGGACTAGTGAACGAGCAGTACTTC. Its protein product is CSVPAVSGLVNEQYF.

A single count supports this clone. Here the CDR3 reads CASSQDLLTGANYGYTF. The CDR3 DNA reads TGTGCCAGCAGCCAAGACCTCCTGACAGGAGCTAACTATGGCTACACCTTC. V is TRBV3-1 (or the pseudogene TRBV3-2) and J is TRBJ1-2, with D possibly matching TRBD1 (6 bases). There are 17 residues in the CDR3. Looked up from germline, CDR1 is LGHDT and CDR2 is YNNKEL (reference sequence). The V and J ends lost 0 bases and 0 bases respectively, with 14 bases between them.

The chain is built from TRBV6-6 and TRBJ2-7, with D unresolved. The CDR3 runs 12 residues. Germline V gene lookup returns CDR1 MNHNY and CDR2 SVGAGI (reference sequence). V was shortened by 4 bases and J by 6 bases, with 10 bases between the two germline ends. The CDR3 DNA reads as TGTGCCAGCAGTTCCCTTACCAGCGAGCAGTACTTC. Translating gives CASSSLTSEQYF.

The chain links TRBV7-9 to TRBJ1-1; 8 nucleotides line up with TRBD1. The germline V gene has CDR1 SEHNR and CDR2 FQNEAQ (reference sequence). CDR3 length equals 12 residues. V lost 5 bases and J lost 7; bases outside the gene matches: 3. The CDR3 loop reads CASSADRVEAFF. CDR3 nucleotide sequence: TGTGCCAGCAGCGCGGACAGGGTTGAAGCTTTCTTT.

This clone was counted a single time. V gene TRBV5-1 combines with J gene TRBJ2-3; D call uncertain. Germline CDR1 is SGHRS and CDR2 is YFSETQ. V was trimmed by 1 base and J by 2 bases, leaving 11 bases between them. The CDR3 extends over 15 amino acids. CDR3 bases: TGCGCCAGCAGCTTGAAACCCCAGGACACAGATACGCAGTATTTT. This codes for CASSLKPQDTDTQYF.

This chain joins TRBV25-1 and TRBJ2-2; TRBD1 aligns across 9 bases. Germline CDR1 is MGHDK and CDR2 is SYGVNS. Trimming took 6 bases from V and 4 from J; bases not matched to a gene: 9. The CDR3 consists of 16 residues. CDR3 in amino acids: CASRGGTGRSTGELFF. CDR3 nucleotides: TGTGCCAGCAGAGGCGGGACAGGGCGGAGCACCGGGGAGCTGTTTTTT. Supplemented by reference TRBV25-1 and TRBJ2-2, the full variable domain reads EADIYQTPRYLVIGTGKKITLECSQTMGHDKMYWYQQDPGMELHLIHYSYGVNSTEKGDLSSESTVSRIRTEHFPLTLESARPSHTSQYLCASRGGTGRSTGELFFGEGSRLTVL.

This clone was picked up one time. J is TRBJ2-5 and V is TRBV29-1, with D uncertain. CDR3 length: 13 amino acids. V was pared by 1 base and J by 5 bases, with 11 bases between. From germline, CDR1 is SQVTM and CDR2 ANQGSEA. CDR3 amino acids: CSVEVVNLETQYF. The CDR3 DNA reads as TGCAGCGTTGAAGTTGTCAACTTGGAGACCCAGTACTTC.

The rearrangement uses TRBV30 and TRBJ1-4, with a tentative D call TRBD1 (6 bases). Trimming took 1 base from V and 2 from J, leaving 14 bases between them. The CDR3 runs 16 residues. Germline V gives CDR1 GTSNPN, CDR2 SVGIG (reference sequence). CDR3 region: CAWSAPRRGTNEKLFF. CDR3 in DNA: TGTGCCTGGAGTGCCCCCCGCAGGGGCACTAATGAAAAACTGTTTTTT.

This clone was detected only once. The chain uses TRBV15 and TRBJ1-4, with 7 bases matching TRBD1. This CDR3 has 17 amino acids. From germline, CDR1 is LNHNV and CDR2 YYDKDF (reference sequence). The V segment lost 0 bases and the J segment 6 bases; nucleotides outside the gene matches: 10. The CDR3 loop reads CATSRDYGAGGDEKLFF. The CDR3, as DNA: TGTGCCACCAGCAGAGATTACGGTGCAGGGGGTGATGAAAAACTGTTTTTT.

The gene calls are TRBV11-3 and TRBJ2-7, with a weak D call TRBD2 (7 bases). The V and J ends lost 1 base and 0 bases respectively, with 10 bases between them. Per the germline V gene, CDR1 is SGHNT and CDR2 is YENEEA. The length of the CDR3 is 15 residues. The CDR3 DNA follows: TGTGCCAGCAGCTTAGCGGGGGGCTCCTCCTACGAGCAGTACTTC. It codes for CASSLAGGSSYEQYF.

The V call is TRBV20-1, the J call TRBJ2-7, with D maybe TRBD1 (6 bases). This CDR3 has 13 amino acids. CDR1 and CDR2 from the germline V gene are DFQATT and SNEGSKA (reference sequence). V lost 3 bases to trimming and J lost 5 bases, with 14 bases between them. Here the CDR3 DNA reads TGCAGTGCTAGTAGTCAGGGGCTCAACGAGCAGTACTTC. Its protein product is CSASSQGLNEQYF.

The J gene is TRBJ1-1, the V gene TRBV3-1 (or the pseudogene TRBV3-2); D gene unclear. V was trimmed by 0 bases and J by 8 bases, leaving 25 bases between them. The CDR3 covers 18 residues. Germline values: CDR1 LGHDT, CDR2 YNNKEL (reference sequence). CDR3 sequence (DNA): TGTGCCAGCAGCCAAGATTGGAGCTCCCCGGTGGTTCTTATCGAAGCTTTCTTT. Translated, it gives CASSQDWSSPVVLIEAFF.

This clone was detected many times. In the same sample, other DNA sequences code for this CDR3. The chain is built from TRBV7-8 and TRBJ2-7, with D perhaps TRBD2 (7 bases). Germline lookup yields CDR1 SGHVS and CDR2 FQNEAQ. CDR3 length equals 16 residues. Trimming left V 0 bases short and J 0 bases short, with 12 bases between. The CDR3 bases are TGTGCCAGCAGCTTAGCCCTAGCGGACAGCTCCTACGAGCAGTACTTC. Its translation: CASSLALADSSYEQYF. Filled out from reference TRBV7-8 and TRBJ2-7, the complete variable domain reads GAGVSQSPRYKVAKRGQDVALRCDPISGHVSLFWYQQALGQGPEFLTYFQNEAQLDKSGLPSDRFFAERPEGSVSTLKIQRTQQEDSAVYLCASSLALADSSYEQYFGPGTRLTVT.

DNA of the CDR3: TGTGCCAGCACTTTAGGGACAGGAAGCTACGAGCAGTACTTC. Its protein is CASTLGTGSYEQYF. The chain couples TRBV5-6 to TRBJ2-7, with TRBD1 matching over 8 bases. The V gene end was trimmed by 6 bases and the J gene end by 3 bases; junction bases not matched to a gene: 8. CDR1 is SGHDT and CDR2 is YYEEEE in the germline V gene. The CDR3 extends over 14 amino acids.

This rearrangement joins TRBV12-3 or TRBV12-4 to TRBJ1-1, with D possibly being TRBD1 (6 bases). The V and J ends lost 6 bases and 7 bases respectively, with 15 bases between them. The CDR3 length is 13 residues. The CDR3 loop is CASRRQDMGEAFF. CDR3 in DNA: TGTGCCAGCAGGCGACAGGATATGGGTGAAGCTTTCTTT.

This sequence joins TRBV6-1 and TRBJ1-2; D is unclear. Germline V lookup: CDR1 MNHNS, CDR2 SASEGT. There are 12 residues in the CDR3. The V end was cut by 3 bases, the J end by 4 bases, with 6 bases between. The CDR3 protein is CASSELAYGYTF. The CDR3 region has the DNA TGTGCCAGCAGTGAGTTAGCCTATGGCTACACCTTC.

The CDR3 sequence: CASSLGQGAGPLHF. The CDR3 coding sequence is TGCGCCAGCAGCTTGGGACAGGGGGCAGGACCCCTCCACTTT. V is TRBV5-1 and J is TRBJ1-6, with 10 bases identical to TRBD1. J gave up 12 bases and V 0 bases, and 3 bases lay outside the gene matches. The CDR3 is 14 amino acids. The V gene's germline CDR1 is SGHRS and CDR2 YFSETQ.

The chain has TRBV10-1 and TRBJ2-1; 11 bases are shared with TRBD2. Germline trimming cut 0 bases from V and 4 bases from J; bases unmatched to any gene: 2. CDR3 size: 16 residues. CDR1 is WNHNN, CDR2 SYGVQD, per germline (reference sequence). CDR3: CASSESSSGGYNEQFF. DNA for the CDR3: TGCGCCAGCAGTGAGTCCTCTAGCGGGGGGTACAATGAGCAGTTCTTC.

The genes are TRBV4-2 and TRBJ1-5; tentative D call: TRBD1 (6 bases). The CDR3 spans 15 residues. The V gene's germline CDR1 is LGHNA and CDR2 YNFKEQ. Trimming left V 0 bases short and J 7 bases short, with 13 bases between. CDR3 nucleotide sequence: TGTGCCAGCAGCCAAGACGAACAGGGCGGGCAGCCCCAGCATTTT. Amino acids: CASSQDEQGGQPQHF.

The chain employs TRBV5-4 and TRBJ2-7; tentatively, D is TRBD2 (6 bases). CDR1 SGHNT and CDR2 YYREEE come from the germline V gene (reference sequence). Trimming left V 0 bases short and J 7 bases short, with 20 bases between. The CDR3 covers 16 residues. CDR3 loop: CASSLGAGTPIWEQYF. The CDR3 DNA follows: TGTGCCAGCAGCTTGGGAGCGGGTACTCCCATATGGGAGCAGTACTTC.